These 3 T cell receptor beta chains came from one sample sequenced in a study of T-cell reconstitution after alpha-beta-depleted transplantation in children. Library preparation (for TCRbeta) was performed with unique molecular identifiers. TCRdb fed the PCR reads into MiXCR, producing one record per CDR3 protein. This table has around 400,000 distinct CDR3 sequences, just over 20% appearing once. The sample consisted of PBMCs from the stem cell graft donor, taken from the stem cell graft. These receptors were obtained from a human donor who donated a stem cell graft to a child with acute myeloid leukemia.

This clonotype was seen more than once but under ten times. J is TRBJ2-1 and V is TRBV7-9; unclear D gene. The CDR3 spans 14 residues. The germline V and J ends were trimmed by 4 bases and 4 bases, with 11 bases remaining between them. Germline assignment: CDR1 SEHNR and CDR2 FQNEAQ (reference sequence). CDR3 amino acids: CASSSNGAYNEQFF. Written as DNA, the CDR3 is TGTGCCAGCAGCTCAAACGGAGCTTACAATGAGCAGTTCTTC.

The rearrangement joins TRBV28 to TRBJ2-7, with D maybe TRBD2 (6 bases). Germline V CDR1 and CDR2: MDHEN, SYDVKM. The CDR3 runs 14 residues. Trimming removed 1 base from V and 3 bases from J, with 10 bases in between. The CDR3 sequence is CASSLLRGDYEQYF. CDR3 sequence (DNA): TGTGCCAGCAGTTTATTGCGGGGAGACTACGAGCAGTACTTC.

This clonotype was seen a few times. This chain links TRBV20-1 with TRBJ1-5; TRBD1 matches at 8 bases. V shed 3 bases, J shed 7 bases, and the junction held 8 bases outside the gene matches. CDR1 is DFQATT, CDR2 SNEGSKA, per germline (reference sequence). The length of the CDR3 is 14 residues. For the CDR3, the DNA is TGCAGTGCTAGTGAAGGACAGGGCCGACAGCCCCAGCATTTT. Protein sequence: CSASEGQGRQPQHF.